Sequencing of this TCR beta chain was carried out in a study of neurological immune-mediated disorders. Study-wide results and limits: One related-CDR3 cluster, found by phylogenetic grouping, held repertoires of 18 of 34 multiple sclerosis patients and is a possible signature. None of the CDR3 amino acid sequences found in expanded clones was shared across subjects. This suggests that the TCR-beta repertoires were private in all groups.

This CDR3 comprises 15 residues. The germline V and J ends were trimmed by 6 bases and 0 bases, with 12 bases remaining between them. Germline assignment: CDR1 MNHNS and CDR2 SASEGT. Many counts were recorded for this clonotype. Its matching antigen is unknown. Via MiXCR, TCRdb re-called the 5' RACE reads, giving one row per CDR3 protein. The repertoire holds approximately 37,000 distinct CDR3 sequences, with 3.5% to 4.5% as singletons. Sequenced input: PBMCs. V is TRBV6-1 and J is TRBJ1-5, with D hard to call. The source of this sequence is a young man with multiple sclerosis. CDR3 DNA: TGTGCCAGCAGGAAGGTTTCCTATAGCAATCAGCCCCAGCATTTT. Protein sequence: CASRKVSYSNQPQHF.